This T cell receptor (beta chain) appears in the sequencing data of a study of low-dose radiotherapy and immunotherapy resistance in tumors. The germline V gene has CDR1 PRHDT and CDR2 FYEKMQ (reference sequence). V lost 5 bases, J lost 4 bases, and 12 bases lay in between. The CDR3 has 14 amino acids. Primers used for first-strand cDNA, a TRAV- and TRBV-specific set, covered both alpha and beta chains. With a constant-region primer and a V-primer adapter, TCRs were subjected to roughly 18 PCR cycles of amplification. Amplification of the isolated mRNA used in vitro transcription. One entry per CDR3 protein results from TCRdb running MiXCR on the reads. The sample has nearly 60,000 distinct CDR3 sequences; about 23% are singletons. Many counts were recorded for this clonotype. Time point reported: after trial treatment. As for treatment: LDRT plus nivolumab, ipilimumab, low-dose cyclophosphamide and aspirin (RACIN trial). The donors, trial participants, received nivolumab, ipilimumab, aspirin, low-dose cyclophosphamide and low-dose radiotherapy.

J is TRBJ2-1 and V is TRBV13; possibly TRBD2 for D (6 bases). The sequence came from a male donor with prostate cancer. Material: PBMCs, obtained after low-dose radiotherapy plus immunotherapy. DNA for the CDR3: TGTGCCAGCAGCGGTTTAGCGGAGTACAATGAGCAGTTCTTC. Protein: CASSGLAEYNEQFF.